The T cell receptor beta chain described here comes from a study of T cell responses to AZD1222 COVID-19 vaccine (TCRdb year 2021). About the study as a whole: TCR sequencing covered approximately 230 trial participants: around 210 given two doses of AZD1222 and about 26 given two doses of MenACWY control vaccine. Trial participants were enrolled by age into 18-55, 56-69 and 70-plus year subgroups, with around 150, 28 and 57 TCR-sequenced participants respectively.

Overall results and qualifications from the work: Conclusions about previously exposed vaccinees are limited, since just five to seven AZD1222 recipients were seropositive for SARS-CoV-2 at baseline. In the small 56-69-year group, the increase in depth fell short of significance, most likely because of low power. Most participants were white British and females outnumbered males, and the authors suggested that clonal diversity may have been underestimated. Vaccine-associated CD4 TCRs spanned the whole spike protein, with dominant responses in regions 160-218 and 743-854. Reportedly, almost half of the unique spike-specific TCRs recognized epitopes lying outside the regions that are mutated in the B.1.351 and B.1.1.7 variants. Because no day 14 peak-response samples were available, the repertoires could be characterized only after the peak T cell response. After two AZD1222 doses, spike-specific TCR breadth and depth were significantly higher than at day 0 and than in MenACWY recipients.

This clone has just one count. Its antigen is still unknown. No base-level quality is on record; no much larger clone is a single base apart. Including the terminal cysteine and phenylalanine, the CDR3 comprises 12 residues. CDR3 DNA is the only sequence kept; it has 36 bases, read in frame from the first base. Trimming takes 3 bases from V and 6 bases from J, and the germline ends sit 7 bases apart. The germline V gene gives CDR1 as SGHDT and CDR2 as YYEEEE. This sample's time point label indicates: about 28 days (+/-7) after the second vaccine dose. AZD1222 recipients with second doses at about 4 weeks or about 12 weeks were pooled, because spike-specific TCR depth and breadth did not differ between schedules. Vaccinee samples came from UK trials COV001 and COV002, including a single-blind randomized controlled phase 2/3 trial of AZD1222 (ChAdOx1 nCoV-19) in healthy adults. For TCRbeta chain sequencing, PBMC samples from trial participants were taken at day 0 and at day 28 after the second dose.

The CDR3 regions of human TCRbeta chains were analyzed by immunosequencing. The paper's processing steps were these. TCRs in the repertoires were matched against a reference library of SARS-CoV-2-specific TCRs that had been generated with the MIRA antigen-specificity platform. Breadth meant the fraction of unique TCRs that were SARS-CoV-2-associated, whereas depth meant the fraction of total T cells that were SARS-CoV-2-associated. Using the MIRA data, every spike-specific TCR was mapped to the spike region that the TCR reacted to and assigned to either a CD4 or a CD8 class. Log10-transformed breadth and depth values were compared by one-way ANOVA with Sidak's multiple comparisons tests. The clones in this table, taken by TCRdb from immuneACCESS, are in-frame only. Not every clone is retained; where verified, under half of the shortfall comes from an unresolved V gene, and the cause of the rest is unknown. That table supplies the V and J calls and clone size; D and trimming were determined from the DNA. The sample table holds more than 80,000 clones, of which around 93% were seen once. The ten largest make up around 30% of the sample.

This clonotype originated in an adult who received the AZD1222 COVID-19 vaccine. The chain was built from TRBV5-6 and TRBJ1-5; no D segment can be confidently identified. The source material was peripheral blood, sampled 28 days after the second AZD1222 dose. The DNA sequence follows: TGTGCCAGCAGCTCGACGGCTCAGCCCCAGCATTTT. This gives the protein CASSSTAQPQHF.